Following are 2 T cell receptor beta chains from one sample sequenced in a study of metastatic and nonmetastatic thyroid tumors. TCRdb re-called clones via MiXCR from the PCR reads. Here the sample spans about 64,000 clones, about a sixth being singletons. Each patient went into thyroid surgery without having received any treatment. Sequencing was carried out using blood. The receptors here all came from a male donor with papillary thyroid cancer or a benign thyroid nodule (not recorded which). Some clones in this sample may be carry-over from other donors' samples.

The table lists this clone with many counts. CDR3 loop: CASSLGPSGSYEQYV. CDR3 sequence (DNA): TGTGCCAGCAGCTTAGGCCCTAGCGGGAGCTACGAGCAGTACGTC. The chain carries TRBV7-2 and TRBJ2-7; TRBD2 agrees at 10 bases. This CDR3 region has 15 residues. J was trimmed by 3 bases and V by 1 base; bases with no gene match: 3. Germline CDR1 is SGHTA and CDR2 is FQGNSA.

This clone appeared many times. This sample also contains other DNA sequences that code for the same CDR3. The chain has TRBV9 and TRBJ2-1, with 10 nucleotides matching TRBD2. CDR3 size: 16 residues. V gave up 4 bases and J gave up 4 bases; unmatched junction bases: 8. The germline CDR1 and CDR2 sequences are SGDLS and YYNGEE. The CDR3 DNA follows: TGTGCCAGCAGCCCACCTCTAGCGGGGGTATACAATGAGCAGTTCTTC. Its protein is CASSPPLAGVYNEQFF.